This TCR beta chain was captured by sequencing in a study of T cell responses to AZD1222 COVID-19 vaccine. Study summary: Second doses that came at about 4 or about 12 weeks were put together. Study-level findings and limits: Mapped onto spike, vaccine-associated CD4 TCRs spanned it and were dominant at 160-218 and 743-854.

The repertoire was sequenced with immunoSEQ multiplex PCR; TCRdb's copy has only in-frame clones and lacks some. The sample records some 130,000 clones, about 88% being singletons. Per germline, CDR1 SQVTM and CDR2 ANQGSEA. The ends were cut back, 1 base at V and 6 bases at J, with 13 bases in the middle. The CDR3 is made up of 14 amino acids. A note on this clone: The antigen is not known.

The chain is built from TRBV29-1 and TRBJ2-1, with D possibly matching TRBD2 (6 bases). This receptor was taken from an adult in good health. The specimen comprised peripheral blood, sampled on day 0 of AZD1222 vaccination. CDR3 region: CSVEGGVQSNEQFF. CDR3 in DNA: TGCAGCGTTGAAGGGGGGGTCCAAAGCAATGAGCAGTTCTTC.